A selection of T cell receptor beta chains follows, all from one sample in a study of radiotherapy plus CTLA-4 blockade in lung cancer. The data were produced by immunoSEQ multiplex PCR, yet TCRdb's version contains in-frame clones alone and is incomplete. This table has 40,000 to 45,000 clones, about 70% appearing once. The material sequenced was peripheral blood, taken from a patient treated with radiotherapy plus ipilimumab. All receptors come from a human donor with non-small cell lung cancer who had stable disease on radiotherapy plus ipilimumab. The CDR3 runs from the conserved cysteine through the conserved F or W. The D gene is left open where the match is weak. The size entry is marked missing in some rows and otherwise reads once, few, many or a size class.

V gene	J gene	clone size	D gene	CDR3 DNA	CDR3 protein
TRBV28	TRBJ1-1	-	-	TGTGCCAGCAGTTTGGCAGGGTCCACTGAAGCTTTCTTT	CASSLAGSTEAFF
TRBV27	TRBJ1-2	-	TRBD1	TGTGCCAGCAGTTTATATGGCGGGACAGGGTTTGGCTACACCTTC	CASSLYGGTGFGYTF
TRBV30	TRBJ1-2	-	-	TGTGCCTGGACTAGTTCGGGTTATGGGGGCTACACCTTC	CAWTSSGYGGYTF
TRBV5-6	TRBJ1-3	-	-	TGTGCCAGCAGCGTGACAGCTCCTGGAAACACCATATATTTT	CASSVTAPGNTIYF
TRBV9	TRBJ1-2	-	-	TGTGCCAGCAGCGTAGAGCTCCAGGGTCGTTATGGCTACACCTTC	CASSVELQGRYGYTF
TRBV5-1	TRBJ1-1	-	TRBD1	TGCGCCAGCAGCTTGGCCCCGGCAGGGGGCAGGACGGGCACTGAAGCTTTCTTT	CASSLAPAGGRTGTEAFF
TRBV7-8	TRBJ1-1	-	-	TGTGCCAGCAGTCTCTCAGGGTTTAGAGCTTTCTTT	CASSLSGFRAFF
TRBV7-2	TRBJ2-5	-	-	TGTGCCAGCAGCTCCGCTGGGGGCAAAGAGACCCAGTACTTC	CASSSAGGKETQYF
TRBV19	TRBJ1-2	-	TRBD1	TGTGCCAGTAGTGCCTCGACAGGGACTTTTAACTATGGCTACACCTTC	CASSASTGTFNYGYTF
TRBV6-6	TRBJ1-2	-	TRBD1	TGTGCCAGCAGTTACTCCGGGGACAGTAGCTACACCTTC	CASSYSGDSSYTF
TRBV4-1	TRBJ1-2	-	TRBD1	TGCGCCAGCAGCCAAGATCAGGACAGGGACTATGGCTACACCTTC	CASSQDQDRDYGYTF
TRBV27	TRBJ1-1	few	-	TGTGCCAGCAGTTTGGGCTTAGGGAACACTGAAGCTTTCTTT	CASSLGLGNTEAFF
TRBV7-3	TRBJ1-2	-	-	TGTGCCAGCAGCTTAACGTACTCTGCGAACTATGGCTACACCTTC	CASSLTYSANYGYTF
TRBV5-5	TRBJ2-1	-	TRBD2	TGTGCCAGCAGCCCACACCCCTACACTAGCGGGGGTAAGAATGAGCAGTTCTTC	CASSPHPYTSGGKNEQFF
TRBV4-3	TRBJ1-1	-	-	TGCGCCAGCAGTGCGGTGTTGAACACTGAAGCTTTCTTT	CASSAVLNTEAFF
TRBV11-2	TRBJ2-5	-	-	TGTGCCAGCAGCCCGGCCGGGTGGACCCAGTACTTC	CASSPAGWTQYF
TRBV30	TRBJ2-7	-	TRBD1	TGTGCCTGGTCCCGGGACAGTAATGCCGAGCAGTACTTC	CAWSRDSNAEQYF
TRBV7-6	TRBJ2-3	few	TRBD2	TGTGCCGCTAAAGCCCAGCGGGGCACCAAGACAGATACGCAGTATTTT	CAAKAQRGTKTDTQYF
TRBV29-1	TRBJ1-2	-	-	TGCAGCGTTGAGGTGAGGACAGTGAGCTACACCTTC	CSVEVRTVSYTF
TRBV2	TRBJ1-5	-	-	TGTGCCAGCTCGGACAGCTTAACCACTTTCTATCAGCCCCAGCATTTT	CASSDSLTTFYQPQHF
TRBV30	TRBJ1-2	-	-	TGTGCCTGGACTTCGGGGAAAGATGGCTACACCTTC	CAWTSGKDGYTF
TRBV13	TRBJ2-5	few	-	TGTGCCAGCAGCTTACGAGGGCTAAAAGAGACCCAGTACTTC	CASSLRGLKETQYF
TRBV25-1	TRBJ2-2	once	TRBD2	TGTGCCAGCAGTGACGGGGGGAGGGTGGCCGGGGAGCTGTTTTTT	CASSDGGRVAGELFF
TRBV27	TRBJ1-6	-	TRBD1	TGTGCCAGCAGCACAGGGGAGTTTAGGTCACCCCTCCACTTT	CASSTGEFRSPLHF
TRBV5-8	TRBJ2-3	-	-	TGTGCCAGCAGCTTGGAGCCTAGCGCAGATACGCAGTATTTT	CASSLEPSADTQYF
TRBV13	TRBJ2-5	-	TRBD2	TGTGCCAGCAGCATTGGACTAGTGGGCCTTAAGACCCAGTACTTC	CASSIGLVGLKTQYF
TRBV5-1	TRBJ2-5	-	TRBD2	TGCGCCAGCAGCTACGGTAGCGGGGGGCGGCGGCAAGAGACCCAGTACTTC	CASSYGSGGRRQETQYF